The 16 T cell receptor beta chains reported below all come from one sample, sequenced in a study of T cells in Graves' hyperthyroidism and ophthalmopathy (dated by TCRdb to about 2019). Libraries were constructed by multiplex PCR. TCRdb records Illumina HiSeq 2000 as the sequencer. The TCR beta CDR3 regions were amplified from the RNA transcripts. For the first round of RT-PCR on the TCR CDR3, the HTBI primer set was used together with the Qiagen OneStep RT-PCR kit. The public reads were quality trimmed at Q25 with fastp and then assembled into clones with MiXCR by TCRdb, keeping productive beta chains. Each CDR3 protein appears once, grouped with its most common genes and DNA. This sample has around 500,000 distinct CDR3 sequences in its table, and less than 25% of those were observed once. 49% of the sample rests with the top ten. The sequenced material came from blood. These receptor sequences come from a woman aged 70-85 years with Graves' ophthalmopathy.

The table lists this clonotype with many counts. CDR3 in amino acids: CAWRNRVGTEAFF. CDR3 in DNA: TGTGCCTGGAGGAACAGGGTTGGGACTGAAGCTTTCTTT. The chain employs TRBV30 and TRBJ1-1; D perhaps matches TRBD1 (6 bases). Germline CDR1 reads GTSNPN; CDR2 reads SVGIG (reference sequence). V gave up 3 bases and J gave up 5 bases, with 13 bases separating them. This CDR3 region has 13 residues. Full variable domain (outside the CDR3, taken from reference TRBV30 and TRBJ1-1): SQTIHQWPATLVQPVGSPLSLECTVEGTSNPNLYWYRQAAGRGLQLLFYSVGIGQISSEVPQNLSASRPQDRQFILSSKKLLLSDSGFYLCAWRNRVGTEAFFGQGTRLTVV.

The sample holds many counts of this clonotype. The chain recombines TRBV7-2 with TRBJ1-1; D gene ambiguous. Trimming pared 0 bases from V and 3 bases from J, leaving 11 bases between. Germline V gives CDR1 SGHTA, CDR2 FQGNSA. This CDR3 spans 15 amino acids. CDR3 residues: CASSLAIGSYTEAFF. CDR3 nucleotide sequence: TGTGCCAGCAGCTTAGCGATCGGGAGTTACACTGAAGCTTTCTTT.

This clonotype was counted ten times or more. The rearrangement links TRBV27 to TRBJ2-7; the match to TRBD2 covers 7 bases. Germline trimming cut 8 bases from V and 4 bases from J; bases unmatched to any gene: 11. There are 14 residues in the CDR3. Germline loops: CDR1 MNHEY, CDR2 SMNVEV (reference sequence). CDR3 protein: CASSPRASGYEQYF. CDR3 sequence (DNA): TGTGCCAGCTCCCCCAGGGCTAGCGGATACGAGCAGTACTTC.

The chain uses TRBV5-8 and TRBJ2-3; 10 positions match TRBD1. In germline, CDR1 is SGHTS, CDR2 YDEGEE. V gave up 3 bases and J gave up 1 base; unmatched junction bases: 8. The CDR3 runs 17 residues. The CDR3 DNA sequence: TGTGCCAGCAGCTCCGGGACAGGGGCGATTGGCACAGATACGCAGTATTTT. Translating gives CASSSGTGAIGTDTQYF.

This chain links TRBV11-2 with TRBJ2-2, with TRBD2 matching over 10 bases. In germline, CDR1 is SGHAT, CDR2 FQNNGV. The length of the CDR3 is 16 residues. V trimming: 3 bases; J trimming: 8 bases; junction bases outside the gene matches: 9. DNA of the CDR3: TGTGCCAGCAGCTTGGGAGCGGGAGGGCCCTCTGGGGAGCTGTTTTTT. This codes for CASSLGAGGPSGELFF.

This clonotype occurred many times. The chain recombines TRBV2 with TRBJ1-5; maybe TRBD1 (6 bases). Germline CDR1 reads SNHLY; CDR2 reads FYNNEI. The CDR3 is made up of 15 amino acids. V was clipped by 1 base and J by 7 bases, with 14 bases between them. Here the CDR3 reads CASSEEGVVGQPQHF. CDR3 DNA: TGTGCCAGCAGTGAAGAGGGGGTAGTAGGCCAGCCCCAGCATTTT.

This clonotype came up a few times. This chain joins TRBV12-3 or TRBV12-4 and TRBJ2-3, with 8 bases that match TRBD2. V shed 4 bases, J shed 2 bases, and the junction held 8 bases outside the gene matches. The CDR3 has 16 residues. The CDR3 reads CASSSTGTRATDTQYF. The CDR3 DNA sequence: TGTGCCAGCAGTTCAACCGGGACTAGGGCCACAGATACGCAGTATTTT.

Ten or more counts support this clonotype. As DNA, the CDR3 is TGCAGTGCTAGAGAAGGGGCGGGAGCGACAGATACGCAGTATTTT. Encoded protein: CSAREGAGATDTQYF. The chain has TRBV20-1 and TRBJ2-3; 7 positions agree with TRBD2. The CDR3 extends over 15 amino acids. Per the germline V gene, CDR1 is DFQATT and CDR2 is SNEGSKA (reference sequence). Unmatched junction bases numbered 6, after V lost 0 bases and J lost 3 bases.

This clonotype has only a few counts. The chain couples TRBV7-9 to TRBJ2-3, with 9 bases aligning to TRBD1. Germline loops: CDR1 SEHNR, CDR2 FQNEAQ (reference sequence). V lost 2 bases, J lost 4 bases, and 7 bases stayed unmatched. This CDR3 comprises 16 residues. DNA for the CDR3: TGTGCCAGCAGCTTAAGAGGGACAGGGACACCAGATACGCAGTATTTT. Protein product: CASSLRGTGTPDTQYF. Complete variable domain (other parts from reference TRBV7-9 and TRBJ2-3): DTGVSQNPRHKITKRGQNVTFRCDPISEHNRLYWYRQTLGQGPEFLTYFQNEAQLEKSRLLSDRFSAERPKGSFSTLEIQRTEQGDSAMYLCASSLRGTGTPDTQYFGPGTRLTVL.

In its sample, this clonotype was seen a few times. The chain uses TRBV6-2 or TRBV6-3 and TRBJ2-1; TRBD2 aligns across 7 bases. This CDR3 comprises 14 residues. Germline assignment: CDR1 MNHEY and CDR2 SVGEGT. With 2 bases clipped from V and 7 bases from J, the junction kept 5 bases outside the gene matches. For the CDR3, the DNA is TGTGCCAGCAGTTACGGACTAGATACAAATGAGCAGTTCTTC. Amino acid sequence: CASSYGLDTNEQFF.

In its sample, this clonotype was seen a few times. The chain combines TRBV6-1 with TRBJ2-7; D gene uncertain. The ends were cut back, 4 bases at V and 6 bases at J, with 22 bases in the middle. Per germline, CDR1 MNHNS and CDR2 SASEGT. The length of the CDR3 is 16 residues. The chain's CDR3 is CASSVRLGSRSSEQYF. Here the CDR3 DNA reads TGTGCCAGCAGTGTCCGTCTGGGATCCCGTAGTAGCGAGCAGTACTTC.

This clonotype showed up many times. CDR3 sequence (DNA): TGTGCCAGCAGTCCGTCCCGGGTGCCCTACACTGAAGCTTTCTTT. Translating it yields CASSPSRVPYTEAFF. This sequence joins TRBV6-7 and TRBJ1-1; D not certain. TRBV6-7 is labeled an ORF, and its function is uncertain. The ends were cut back, 5 bases at V and 3 bases at J, with 16 bases in the middle. The CDR3 runs to 15 residues.

The chain couples TRBV5-5 to TRBJ2-1; tentative D call: TRBD2 (6 bases). This CDR3 region has 15 residues. Germline CDR1 SGHKS, CDR2 YYEKEE (reference sequence). V shed 4 bases and J shed 4 bases, with 15 bases lying between them. The CDR3 sequence: CASSRGTPPYNEQFF. The CDR3 bases are TGTGCCAGCAGCCGCGGGACTCCCCCGTACAATGAGCAGTTCTTC.

The gene calls are TRBV29-1 and TRBJ2-3; TRBD1 agrees at 7 bases. This CDR3 spans 14 amino acids. Germline V gene lookup returns CDR1 SQVTM and CDR2 ANQGSEA. V dropped 4 bases and J dropped 2; count of bases not matched to a gene: 6. The CDR3: CSVVVTGLTDTQYF. The CDR3 region has the DNA TGCAGCGTTGTAGTGACAGGGCTCACAGATACGCAGTATTTT.

This clonotype showed up just a few times. The chain is built from TRBV7-9 and TRBJ2-7; TRBD1 might be the D (5 bases). Germline V gene data show CDR1 as SEHNR and CDR2 as FQNEAQ (reference sequence). CDR3 length equals 15 residues. The V and J ends lost 3 bases and 5 bases respectively, with 17 bases between them. Here the CDR3 DNA reads TGTGCCAGCAGCTTTGGGGCAGTCGGAATCAACGAGCAGTACTTC. Its protein product is CASSFGAVGINEQYF.

There are many counts of this clonotype. The rearrangement joins TRBV7-2 to TRBJ1-2; D remains ambiguous. The CDR3 spans 13 residues. The germline V gene encodes CDR1 SGHTA and CDR2 FQGNSA. V lost 2 bases to trimming and J lost 2 bases, with 6 bases between them. CDR3 DNA: TGTGCCAGCAGCTTATATGTCAACTATGGCTACACCTTC. As protein: CASSLYVNYGYTF.